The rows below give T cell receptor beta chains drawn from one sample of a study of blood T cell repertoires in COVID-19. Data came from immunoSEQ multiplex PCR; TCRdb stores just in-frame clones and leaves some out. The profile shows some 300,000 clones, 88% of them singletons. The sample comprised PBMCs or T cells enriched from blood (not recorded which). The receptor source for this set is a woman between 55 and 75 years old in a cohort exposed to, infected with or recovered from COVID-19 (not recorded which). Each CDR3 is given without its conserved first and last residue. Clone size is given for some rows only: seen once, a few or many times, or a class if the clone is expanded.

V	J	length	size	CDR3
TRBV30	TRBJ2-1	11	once	AWSGQGSNEQF
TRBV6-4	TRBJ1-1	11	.	ASRTRWDTEAF
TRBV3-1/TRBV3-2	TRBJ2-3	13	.	ASSPGGASTDTQY
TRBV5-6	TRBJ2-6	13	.	ASSFPGLGANVLT
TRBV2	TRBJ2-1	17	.	ASSEAQTSGSSSYNEQF
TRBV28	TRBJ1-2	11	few	ASSGNRVRGYT
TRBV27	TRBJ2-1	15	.	ASNPRAVGLTYNEQF
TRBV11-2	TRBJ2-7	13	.	ASSYGQGKEYEQY
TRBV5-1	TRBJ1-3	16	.	ASSSGTDLTLSGNTIY
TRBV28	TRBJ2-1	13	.	ASSLLTSGNNEQF
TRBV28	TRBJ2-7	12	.	ASRMGLRGVEQY
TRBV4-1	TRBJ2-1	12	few	ASSQGTVYNEQF
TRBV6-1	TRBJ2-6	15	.	ASSADTLYSGANVLT
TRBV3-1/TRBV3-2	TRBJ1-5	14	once	ASSQNQGEGNQPQH
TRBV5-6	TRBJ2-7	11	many	ASSLGQQYEQY
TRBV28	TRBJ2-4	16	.	ASSSGPQGALAKNIQY
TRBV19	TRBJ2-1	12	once	ASSIGETYNEQF
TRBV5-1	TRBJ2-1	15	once	ASSLDLQGGSYNEQF
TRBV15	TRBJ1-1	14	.	ATSPGRPREDTEAF
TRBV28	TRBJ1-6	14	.	ASSWRGQGVNSPLH
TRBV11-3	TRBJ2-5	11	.	ASSLRIQETQY
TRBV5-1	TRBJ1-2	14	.	ASNLRTGDSGNGYT
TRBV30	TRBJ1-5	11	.	AWSPQGNQPQH
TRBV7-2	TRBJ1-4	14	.	ASSLERGQGREKLF
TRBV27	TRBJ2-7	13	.	ASSLELAARGEQY
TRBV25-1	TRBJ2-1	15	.	ASSEAGRTISGNEQF
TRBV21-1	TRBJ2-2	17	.	ASSKKWGQGALNTGELF
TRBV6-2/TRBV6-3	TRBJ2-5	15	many	ASSTRPSGRRRETQY
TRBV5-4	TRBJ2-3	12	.	ASSLAVSTDTQY
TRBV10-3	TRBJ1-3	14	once	AISEGGLSTGNTIY
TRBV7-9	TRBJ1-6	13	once	ASSAGQGGNSPLH
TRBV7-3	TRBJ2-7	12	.	ASSRGAGGYEQY
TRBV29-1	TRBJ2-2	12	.	SGRQGANTGELF
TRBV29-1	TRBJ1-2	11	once	SVGAGENYGYT
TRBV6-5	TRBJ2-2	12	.	ASSYFAGGGELF
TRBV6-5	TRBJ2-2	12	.	ASRRQGAWGELF
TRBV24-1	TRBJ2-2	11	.	ATRNRNTGELF
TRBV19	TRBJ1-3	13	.	ASTADMSSGNTIY
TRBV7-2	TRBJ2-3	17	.	ASSLLGTSGSGFPDTQY
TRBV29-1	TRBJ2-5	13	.	SVSGTSGSLETQY
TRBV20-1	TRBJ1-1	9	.	SALSGERAF
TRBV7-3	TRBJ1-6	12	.	ASSRDSANSPLH